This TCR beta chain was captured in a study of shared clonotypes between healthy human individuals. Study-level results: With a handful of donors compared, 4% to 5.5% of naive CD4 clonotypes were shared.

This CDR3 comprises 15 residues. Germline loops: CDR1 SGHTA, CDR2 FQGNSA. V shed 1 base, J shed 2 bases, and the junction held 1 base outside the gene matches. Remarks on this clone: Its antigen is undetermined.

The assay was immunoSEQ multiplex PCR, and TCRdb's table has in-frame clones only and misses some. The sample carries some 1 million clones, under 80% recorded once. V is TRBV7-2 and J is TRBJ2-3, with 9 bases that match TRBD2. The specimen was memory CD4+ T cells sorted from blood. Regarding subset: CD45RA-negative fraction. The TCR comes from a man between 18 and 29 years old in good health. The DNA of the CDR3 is TGTGCCAGCAGCTTAGTGGGACTAGCCACAGATACGCAGTATTTT. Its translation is CASSLVGLATDTQYF.